The 25 T cell receptor beta chains presented below share a single source sample, sequenced in a study of human T cells and chemical hapten exposure. Specified time point: patch test 2, 6 weeks after DPC sensitization. Treatment noted: therapeutic diphenylcyclopropenone sensitization with weekly scalp DPC. TCRdb fed the RACE reads into MiXCR, producing one record per CDR3 protein. The sample holds 80,000 to 95,000 distinct CDR3 sequences, more than 9% seen once. The source was whole blood, collected in connection with sensitization to the hapten diphenylcyclopropenone (DPC). These receptors all come from a man in his late teens or twenties with alopecia areata. Some clones in this sample may be carry-over from other donors' samples.

This clonotype appeared many times. The V gene is TRBV28, the J gene TRBJ2-3, with D perhaps TRBD1 (5 bases). The length of the CDR3 is 17 residues. Trimming stripped 5 bases from V and 3 bases from J, with 21 bases between. Germline V gene data show CDR1 as MDHEN and CDR2 as SYDVKM. The CDR3 here is CASSTYRYRKRTDTQYF. The CDR3 DNA sequence: TGTGCCAGCAGTACCTACAGGTATCGGAAGAGGACAGATACGCAGTATTTT.

This clonotype has a count of ten or more. The chain combines TRBV7-2 with TRBJ1-5; weak D call: TRBD1 (6 bases). The CDR3 has 13 amino acids. V lost 4 bases and J lost 4, with 8 bases in between. The germline V gene has CDR1 SGHTA and CDR2 FQGNSA. CDR3 amino acids: CASSWTANQPQHF. CDR3 coding DNA: TGTGCCAGCAGCTGGACAGCTAATCAGCCCCAGCATTTT.

This clonotype was seen a few times. The rearrangement links TRBV11-2 to TRBJ2-7; D may match TRBD1 or TRBD2 (5 bases each). V was trimmed by 5 bases and J by 2 bases, leaving 13 bases between them. Germline loops: CDR1 SGHAT, CDR2 FQNNGV. The CDR3 is 14 amino acids. This CDR3 is CASSRRPGPYEQYF. The CDR3 DNA reads as TGTGCCAGCAGCAGACGACCGGGACCCTACGAGCAGTACTTC.

This clonotype was found a few times. The chain has TRBV7-2 and TRBJ2-6, with unresolved D. CDR1 is SGHTA, CDR2 FQGNSA, per germline. V lost 5 bases to trimming and J lost 0 bases, with 11 bases between them. The CDR3 totals 16 residues. The CDR3 DNA sequence: TGTGCCAGCAGCCGGACCGTAAACTCTGGGGCCAACGTCCTGACTTTC. Translating it yields CASSRTVNSGANVLTF.

A few counts support this clonotype. V is TRBV9 and J is TRBJ2-1, with 13 bases aligning to TRBD2. V trimming: 2 bases; J trimming: 9 bases; junction bases outside the gene matches: 2. The CDR3 is 14 residues long. Germline V gene sequence: CDR1 SGDLS, CDR2 YYNGEE. The CDR3 region is CASSVGLAGIEQFF. DNA of the CDR3: TGTGCCAGCAGCGTGGGACTAGCGGGAATTGAGCAGTTCTTC.

J is TRBJ2-4 and V is TRBV18; D uncertain. The CDR3 spans 15 residues. Germline V gene sequence: CDR1 KGHSH, CDR2 LQKENI. The V end lost 5 bases, the J end lost 10 bases, and 21 bases lay between the germline ends. This CDR3 reads CASSGQGPTTLIQYF. As DNA, the CDR3 is TGTGCCAGCTCAGGTCAAGGCCCGACAACCCTAATTCAGTACTTC.

The chain links TRBV6-5 to TRBJ2-2, with D perhaps matching TRBD1 or TRBD2 (7 bases each). The V gene's germline CDR1 is MNHEY and CDR2 SVGAGI. The germline V and J ends were trimmed by 5 bases and 3 bases, with 19 bases remaining between them. The CDR3 loop spans 17 amino acids. CDR3 residues: CASSRDSGNGYTGELFF. The CDR3 nucleotides read TGTGCCAGCAGTCGGGACAGCGGGAACGGCTACACCGGGGAGCTGTTTTTT.

This clonotype was seen repeatedly, ten times or more. The chain has TRBV5-1 and TRBJ2-3; D possibly corresponds to TRBD2 (6 bases). The CDR3 has 16 amino acids. The germline CDR1 and CDR2 sequences are SGHRS and YFSETQ. The V and J ends lost 3 bases and 3 bases respectively, with 17 bases between them. CDR3 sequence reads: CASSSGTSLPTDTQYF. Here the CDR3 DNA reads TGCGCCAGCAGCTCAGGTACTAGCTTACCTACAGATACGCAGTATTTT.

This clonotype was seen a handful of times. The genes are TRBV20-1 and TRBJ1-3; tentative D call: TRBD1 (5 bases). The CDR3 runs to 17 residues. Trimming took off 4 bases at V and 0 bases at J, with 19 bases between the two ends. The germline V gene encodes CDR1 DFQATT and CDR2 SNEGSKA (reference sequence). Written as DNA, the CDR3 is TGCAGTGCTACCACGAACCGGGACGTCTACTCTGGAAACACCATATATTTT. It codes for CSATTNRDVYSGNTIYF.

V and J are TRBV7-9 and TRBJ2-1; D remains unclear. CDR1 is SEHNR and CDR2 is FQNEAQ in the germline V gene (reference sequence). V lost 1 base and J lost 6, with 19 bases in between. This CDR3 spans 17 amino acids. The CDR3 region has the DNA TGTGCCAGCAGCTTAGTTATCCGGCGCAAGGTCGGCAATGAGCAGTTCTTC. Translating gives CASSLVIRRKVGNEQFF.

This clonotype was observed many times. V is TRBV18 and J is TRBJ1-3; D gene unclear. There are 16 residues in the CDR3. From germline, CDR1 is KGHSH and CDR2 LQKENI. The V end lost 2 bases, the J end lost 0 bases, and 11 bases lay between the germline ends. CDR3 protein: CASSPSTPHSGNTIYF. The CDR3 DNA follows: TGTGCCAGCTCACCATCAACCCCTCACTCTGGAAACACCATATATTTT.

This clonotype was counted between two and nine times. The rearrangement links TRBV19 to TRBJ1-1; possible D gene TRBD1, 5 bases. The CDR3 extends over 15 amino acids. Trimming removed 5 bases from V and 5 bases from J, with 18 bases in between. From germline, CDR1 is LNHDA and CDR2 SQIVND (reference sequence). The CDR3 loop is CASSRRRDLGTEAFF. The CDR3 coding sequence is TGTGCCAGTAGTCGACGGCGGGACCTAGGGACTGAAGCTTTCTTT.

This clonotype has a handful of counts. This chain uses TRBV29-1 with TRBJ1-1, with 8 nucleotides matching TRBD1. The junction had 2 bases not matched to a gene; V was cut back by 7 bases and J by 1 base. Germline CDR1 is SQVTM and CDR2 is ANQGSEA. This CDR3 is 12 amino acids long. The CDR3 loop is CSGGQGNTEAFF. For the CDR3, the DNA is TGCAGCGGAGGACAGGGGAACACTGAAGCTTTCTTT.

This clonotype has only a few counts. J is TRBJ2-1 and V is TRBV7-6; the D is unclear. Trimming cost V 1 base and J 5 bases, with 6 bases left between them. Germline V gives CDR1 SGHVS, CDR2 FNYEAQ. The CDR3 runs to 13 residues. The CDR3 sequence is CASSLESNNEQFF. CDR3 sequence (DNA): TGTGCCAGCAGCTTAGAATCGAACAATGAGCAGTTCTTC. The full variable domain, rest sourced from reference TRBV7-6 and TRBJ2-1, is GAGVSQSPRYKVTKRGQDVALRCDPISGHVSLYWYRQALGQGPEFLTYFNYEAQQDKSGLPNDRFSAERPEGSISTLTIQRTEQRDSAMYRCASSLESNNEQFFGPGTRLTVL.

In this sample, this clonotype turned up a few times. The chain uses TRBV11-2 and TRBJ2-7, with a tentative D call TRBD1 (5 bases). Germline CDR1 is SGHAT and CDR2 is FQNNGV. This CDR3 region has 15 residues. Trimming removed 0 bases at V and 7 bases at J, with 16 bases between. CDR3: CASSLDWTYIGEQYV. The CDR3 region has the DNA TGTGCCAGCAGCTTAGATTGGACATACATCGGGGAGCAGTACGTC.

Ten or more counts support this clonotype. V usage is TRBV7-2 and J usage is TRBJ1-1; D is perhaps TRBD1 (5 bases). CDR1 is SGHTA and CDR2 is FQGNSA in the germline V gene. The CDR3 sequence is 15 residues long. The V and J ends lost 5 bases and 0 bases respectively, with 13 bases between them. The CDR3 DNA reads TGTGCCAGCAGCCCGAGACAGATAATGAACACTGAAGCTTTCTTT. Residues: CASSPRQIMNTEAFF.

About this clonotype: A much larger clone sits a single nucleotide away, making a read error possible. The J gene is TRBJ1-1, the V gene TRBV7-3, with D maybe TRBD1 (6 bases). CDR1 SGHTA and CDR2 FQGTGA come from the germline V gene. The CDR3 totals 13 residues. CDR3 residues: CASSSDRNTGAFF. In DNA form, the CDR3 reads TGTGCCAGCAGCTCGGACAGAAACACTGGAGCTTTCTTT. The variable domain in full, completed from reference TRBV7-3 and TRBJ1-1, reads GAGVSQTPSNKVTEKGKYVELRCDPISGHTALYWYRQSLGQGPEFLIYFQGTGAADDSGLPNDRFFAVRPEGSVSTLKIQRTERGDSAVYLCASSSDRNTGAFFGQGTRLTVV.

The chain couples TRBV29-1 to TRBJ1-6, with 7 positions matching TRBD1. Germline CDR1 is SQVTM and CDR2 is ANQGSEA. The CDR3 consists of 15 residues. Losses at the gene ends were 7 bases for V and 10 bases for J; bases not matched to a gene: 16. This CDR3 reads CSAQAGTGVNSPLHF. The CDR3 region has the DNA TGCAGCGCCCAAGCCGGAACAGGGGTAAACTCACCCCTCCACTTT.

The CDR3 coding sequence is TGTGCCAGCAGGCCAACAGCAGTCTACAATGAGCAGTTCTTC. Translation gives CASRPTAVYNEQFF. The chain joins TRBV3-1 to TRBJ2-1; D not resolved. V shed 6 bases and J shed 3 bases, with 12 bases lying between them. The CDR3 runs to 14 residues. Germline-derived CDR1 and CDR2 are LGHDT and YNNKEL (reference sequence).

This clonotype came up many times. The chain is built from TRBV10-3 and TRBJ2-1; D may match TRBD1 or TRBD2 (6 bases each). Germline-derived CDR1 and CDR2 are ENHRY and SYGVKD. The CDR3 has 15 amino acids. Trimming removed 6 bases at V and 8 bases at J, with 20 bases between. This CDR3 is CAISSRGTEAYEQFF. The CDR3 DNA reads TGTGCCATCAGCTCTAGGGGGACTGAGGCTTATGAGCAGTTCTTC.

On this clonotype itself: A clone one base away is much larger, so this may be a read error. This chain connects TRBV6-2 or TRBV6-3 to TRBJ2-5; 10 bases agree with TRBD1. This CDR3 has 16 residues. Germline values: CDR1 MNHEY, CDR2 SVGEGT. CDR3 amino acids: CTSSYSKGTGEETQYF. CDR3 DNA sequence: TGTACCAGCAGTTACTCGAAGGGGACAGGGGAAGAGACCCAGTACTTC.

In this sample, this clonotype turned up many times. This sequence joins TRBV7-2 and TRBJ1-2; no clear D. The length of the CDR3 is 12 residues. In germline, CDR1 is SGHTA, CDR2 FQGNSA. V was shortened by 5 bases and J by 6 bases, with 10 bases between the two germline ends. CDR3 nucleotides: TGTGCCAGCAGCCCCGACACGAATGGCTACACCTTC. It specifies CASSPDTNGYTF.

This clonotype was seen a handful of times. The J gene is TRBJ1-1, the V gene TRBV10-1, with D maybe TRBD1 (5 bases). Germline assignment: CDR1 WNHNN and CDR2 SYGVQD (reference sequence). The V end lost 4 bases, the J end lost 1 base, and 13 bases lay between the germline ends. The CDR3 totals 15 residues. The CDR3 sequence: CASSGAGTANTEAFF. CDR3 coding DNA: TGCGCCAGCAGTGGGGCCGGGACGGCGAACACTGAAGCTTTCTTT.

The DNA of the CDR3 is TGTGCCAGCAGCCCGGGGACAGGGGGGATGTATGGCTACACCTTC. It specifies CASSPGTGGMYGYTF. This sequence joins TRBV7-9 and TRBJ1-2; 11 nucleotides align to TRBD1. Germline CDR1 is SEHNR and CDR2 is FQNEAQ (reference sequence). The V segment lost 5 bases and the J segment 5 bases; nucleotides outside the gene matches: 7. The CDR3 is 15 residues long.

In its sample, this clonotype was seen a few times. The chain links TRBV4-1 to TRBJ2-5; D possibly uses TRBD1 or TRBD2 (6 bases each). Germline CDR1 reads MGHRA; CDR2 reads YSYEKL. Trimming left V 0 bases short and J 2 bases short, with 19 bases between. This CDR3 contains 18 residues. The CDR3 DNA reads TGCGCCAGCAGCCAAGATAAGAATAGGGGGGTGTTACAAGAGACCCAGTACTTC. This codes for CASSQDKNRGVLQETQYF.